These 21 T cell receptor beta chains were all obtained from the same sample, sequenced in a study of T cells in Graves' hyperthyroidism and ophthalmopathy. TCR beta CDR3 regions were amplified from RNA. The study used the HTBI primer set for a first-round RT-PCR of the TCR CDR3. In TCRdb, the multiplex PCR reads were re-called with MiXCR into one record per CDR3 protein. The sample contains about 160,000 distinct CDR3 sequences, roughly 10% of which appear only once. The sample was blood. These receptors were collected from a woman between 18 and 29 years old with Graves' hyperthyroidism that later progressed to Graves' ophthalmopathy.

This clonotype was seen repeatedly, ten times or more. This chain connects TRBV7-2 to TRBJ1-5; D call uncertain. The CDR3 has 15 amino acids. In germline, CDR1 is SGHTA, CDR2 FQGNSA. V was trimmed by 1 base and J by 0 bases, leaving 7 bases between them. CDR3 protein: CASSLGMNSNQPQHF. The CDR3 DNA follows: TGTGCCAGCAGCTTAGGGATGAATAGCAATCAGCCCCAGCATTTT.

This clonotype was observed many times. The rearrangement uses TRBV12-3 or TRBV12-4 and TRBJ1-5, with 8 bases that match TRBD1. The CDR3 is made up of 13 amino acids. The ends lost 6 bases at V and 6 bases at J; junction bases unmatched: 4. CDR3 DNA: TGTGCCAGCAGGGGACAGGTGGGTCAGCCCCAGCATTTT. Translating gives CASRGQVGQPQHF.

The table lists this clonotype with many counts. This chain uses TRBV7-2 with TRBJ2-7; TRBD2 matches 7 bases. The CDR3 loop spans 12 amino acids. Unmatched junction bases numbered 4, after V lost 5 bases and J lost 6 bases. CDR1 and CDR2 from the germline V gene are SGHTA and FQGNSA. The CDR3 is CASSRGDGEQYF. CDR3 DNA sequence: TGTGCCAGCAGCCGGGGGGACGGCGAGCAGTACTTC.

The rearrangement links TRBV7-9 to TRBJ2-3; D might be TRBD2 (7 bases). The length of the CDR3 is 19 residues. V gave up 1 base and J gave up 0 bases, with 20 bases separating them. Germline-derived CDR1 and CDR2 are SEHNR and FQNEAQ (reference sequence). The CDR3 DNA reads as TGTGCCAGCAGCTTAGTTTTTGGGGGGGCAGGGTCTAGCACAGATACGCAGTATTTT. It translates to CASSLVFGGAGSSTDTQYF.

This clonotype was seen ten or more times. The CDR3 coding sequence is TGTGCCAGCGGAGGACAGGGGAACACTGAAGCTTTCTTT. Translated, it gives CASGGQGNTEAFF. The chain combines TRBV14 with TRBJ1-1, with TRBD1 matching over 8 bases. With 8 bases clipped from V and 1 base from J, the junction kept 3 bases outside the gene matches. The CDR3 consists of 13 residues. The germline V gene has CDR1 SGHDN and CDR2 FVKESK.

This clonotype showed up many times. The rearrangement joins TRBV29-1 to TRBJ2-3; D possibly corresponds to TRBD2 (6 bases). CDR1 SQVTM and CDR2 ANQGSEA come from the germline V gene. Trimming stripped 1 base from V and 5 bases from J, with 13 bases between. This CDR3 region has 14 residues. For the CDR3, the DNA is TGCAGCGTTGAAGGATCAGGGAGGAAAGATACGCAGTATTTT. Protein product: CSVEGSGRKDTQYF.

The sample holds a few counts of this clonotype. The J gene is TRBJ2-5, the V gene TRBV7-9, with a possible D match to TRBD2 (7 bases). V was cut by 3 bases and J by 5 bases, with 19 bases left in between. The CDR3 has 16 amino acids. CDR1 SEHNR and CDR2 FQNEAQ come from the germline V gene (reference sequence). In DNA, the CDR3 is TGTGCCAGCAGCTTGGCCGGGGGGCTGGGATGGGAGACCCAGTACTTC. As protein: CASSLAGGLGWETQYF.

This clonotype was picked up one time. This chain uses TRBV28 with TRBJ2-2; a weak D match, TRBD1 (7 bases). Trimming removed 1 base at V and 0 bases at J, with 15 bases between. The CDR3 covers 18 residues. CDR1 and CDR2 (germline): MDHEN, SYDVKM. CDR3 region: CASSLYPPGGTNTGELFF. Written as DNA, the CDR3 is TGTGCCAGCAGTTTATACCCCCCAGGGGGGACGAACACCGGGGAGCTGTTTTTT.

This clonotype was observed many times. V gene TRBV6-1 combines with J gene TRBJ2-2, with 8 nucleotides matching TRBD1. Germline V gives CDR1 MNHNS, CDR2 SASEGT. J gave up 1 base and V 5 bases, and 6 bases lay outside the gene matches. The CDR3 runs 16 residues. CDR3 amino acids: CASSWEQGVNTGELFF. CDR3 in DNA: TGTGCCAGCAGTTGGGAACAGGGGGTGAACACCGGGGAGCTGTTTTTT.

This clonotype was seen repeatedly, ten times or more. The CDR3 DNA reads as TGTGCCAGCAGCTTAGTAAGCACTGAAGCTTTCTTT. Its protein is CASSLVSTEAFF. The J gene is TRBJ1-1, the V gene TRBV7-9; D ambiguous. The V end was cut by 1 base, the J end by 4 bases, with 4 bases between. The CDR3 has 12 amino acids. Germline CDR1 is SEHNR and CDR2 is FQNEAQ (reference sequence).

The V call is TRBV4-1, the J call TRBJ2-1; D unresolved. V was shortened by 3 bases and J by 4 bases, with 4 bases between the two germline ends. CDR3 length equals 12 residues. Germline V gives CDR1 MGHRA, CDR2 YSYEKL. The CDR3 loop is CASSHHYNEQFF. CDR3 nucleotide sequence: TGCGCCAGCAGCCACCATTACAATGAGCAGTTCTTC.

The chain recombines TRBV9 with TRBJ2-7, with D possibly TRBD1 on 7 matching bases. Germline loops: CDR1 SGDLS, CDR2 YYNGEE. The CDR3 has 15 amino acids. V lost 3 bases to trimming and J lost 2 bases, with 15 bases between them. The CDR3 loop reads CASSAGGTATYEQYF. CDR3 sequence (DNA): TGTGCCAGCAGCGCAGGGGGGACGGCTACCTACGAGCAGTACTTC.

The V call is TRBV30, the J call TRBJ2-3, with TRBD2 identical over 10 bases. Looked up from germline, CDR1 is GTSNPN and CDR2 is SVGIG (reference sequence). This CDR3 contains 14 residues. The trim removed 5 bases at V and 2 bases at J, leaving 4 bases unmatched. The chain's CDR3 is CAWSLAGVTDTQYF. In DNA, the CDR3 is TGTGCCTGGTCTCTAGCGGGGGTCACAGATACGCAGTATTTT. Full variable domain (rest looked up from reference TRBV30 and TRBJ2-3): SQTIHQWPATLVQPVGSPLSLECTVEGTSNPNLYWYRQAAGRGLQLLFYSVGIGQISSEVPQNLSASRPQDRQFILSSKKLLLSDSGFYLCAWSLAGVTDTQYFGPGTRLTVL.

This clonotype was observed at least ten times. V usage is TRBV29-1 and J usage is TRBJ2-5, with 8 positions matching TRBD1. Germline V gene sequence: CDR1 SQVTM, CDR2 ANQGSEA. This CDR3 is built from 15 residues. The ends lost 7 bases at V and 0 bases at J; junction bases unmatched: 10. This CDR3 reads CSASTGVYYQETQYF. The CDR3 nucleotides read TGCAGCGCCTCGACAGGGGTCTACTACCAAGAGACCCAGTACTTC.

This clonotype was counted at least ten times. The rearrangement links TRBV12-3 or TRBV12-4 to TRBJ2-1; D is ambiguous. With 1 base removed from V and 8 bases from J, the gap between germline ends came to 9 bases. This CDR3 contains 13 residues. The chain's CDR3 is CASSLGRFDEQFF. The CDR3, as DNA: TGTGCCAGCAGTTTAGGGCGGTTCGATGAGCAGTTCTTC.

The table lists this clonotype with many counts. The gene calls are TRBV3-1 and TRBJ1-6; TRBD1 agrees at 12 bases. This CDR3 region has 16 residues. From germline, CDR1 is LGHDT and CDR2 YNNKEL (reference sequence). V shed 3 bases and J 8 bases; nucleotides not matched to a gene: 5. CDR3 loop: CASSQPGQGADSPLHF. CDR3 in DNA: TGTGCCAGCAGCCAGCCGGGACAGGGGGCTGATTCACCCCTCCACTTT. Drawing the rest from reference TRBV3-1 and TRBJ1-6, the complete variable domain is DTAVSQTPKYLVTQMGNDKSIKCEQNLGHDTMYWYKQDSKKFLKIMFSYNNKELIINETVPNRFSPKSPDKAHLNLHINSLELGDSAVYFCASSQPGQGADSPLHFGNGTRLTVT.

This clonotype was counted only a few times. This rearrangement joins TRBV3-1 to TRBJ1-2; 7 bases line up with TRBD1. The germline gives CDR1 LGHDT, CDR2 YNNKEL (reference sequence). CDR3 length: 13 residues. V trimming: 1 base; J trimming: 8 bases; junction bases outside the gene matches: 4. In DNA form, the CDR3 reads TGTGCCAGCAGCCAAGTTGACAGGGTAGGCTACACCTTC. As protein: CASSQVDRVGYTF.

This clonotype appeared many times. CDR3 bases: TGTGCCAGCAGTCCCCCGGGACAACTAGCCAAAAACATTCAGTACTTC. Protein: CASSPPGQLAKNIQYF. The rearrangement links TRBV27 to TRBJ2-4; the D gene is possibly TRBD1 (6 bases). V lost 5 bases to trimming and J lost 0 bases, with 14 bases between them. The germline V gene encodes CDR1 MNHEY and CDR2 SMNVEV (reference sequence). CDR3 length equals 16 residues.

This clonotype showed up many times. This chain joins TRBV5-5 and TRBJ1-3; no clear D. The V end lost 1 base, the J end lost 0 bases, and 5 bases lay between the germline ends. Germline lookup yields CDR1 SGHKS and CDR2 YYEKEE (reference sequence). The CDR3 is 14 residues long. The CDR3 nucleotides read TGTGCCAGCAGCTTGAGGGACTCTGGAAACACCATATATTTT. This gives the protein CASSLRDSGNTIYF. Full variable domain (missing parts from reference TRBV5-5 and TRBJ1-3): DAGVTQSPTHLIKTRGQQVTLRCSPISGHKSVSWYQQVLGQGPQFIFQYYEKEERGRGNFPDRFSARQFPNYSSELNVNALLLGDSALYLCASSLRDSGNTIYFGEGSWLTVV.

The V and J genes are TRBV9 and TRBJ2-1; no firm D call. V lost 1 base, J lost 9 bases, and 14 bases lay in between. Germline V gene data show CDR1 as SGDLS and CDR2 as YYNGEE. This CDR3 comprises 14 residues. The CDR3 nucleotides are TGTGCCAGCAGCGTAAGGACCTCCACCGCTGAGCAGTTCTTC. The encoded protein is CASSVRTSTAEQFF. The full variable domain, completed using reference TRBV9 and TRBJ2-1, is DSGVTQTPKHLITATGQRVTLRCSPRSGDLSVYWYQQSLDQGLQFLIQYYNGEERAKGNILERFSAQQFPDLHSELNLSSLELGDSALYFCASSVRTSTAEQFFGPGTRLTVL.

This clonotype has at least ten counts. V gene TRBV19 combines with J gene TRBJ2-4, with 12 bases fitting TRBD1. The CDR3 runs 19 residues. V shed 6 bases, J shed 3 bases, and the junction held 15 bases outside the gene matches. Germline CDR1 is LNHDA and CDR2 is SQIVND (reference sequence). CDR3 residues: CASSIPSGQGAIDKNIQYF. DNA of the CDR3: TGTGCCAGTAGCATACCCTCGGGACAGGGGGCGATTGACAAAAACATTCAGTACTTC.